This is a list of T cell receptor beta chains from one sample in a study of molecular identifiers for immune sequencing clone quantification. TCRdb re-called the PCR reads with MiXCR, one entry per CDR3 protein. This sample yields 79,000 or so distinct CDR3 sequences, of which nearly 25% are seen a single time; roughly 0.8% belongs to the top ten. Sequencing used naive CD8+ T cells from blood, with Jurkat cell RNA spiked in. Receptors originate from a human donor in good health. Some libraries in this study had Jurkat cell RNA spiked in. The conserved cysteine and the conserved F or W are not part of the CDR3 here.

v_gene	CDR3aa
TRBV27	ASSFIGPGLGVAEQH
TRBV30	AWDGGQGGKTQY
TRBV10-3	AISLTSGTGSEQF
TRBV9	ASSVGLVGGENIQY
TRBV29-1	SVPWGGGQETQY
TRBV29-1	SVETGESSYNEQF
TRBV28	ASSPAYAQY
TRBV4-3	ASSQGGAGGPYEQY
TRBV28	ASSLGGYNEQF
TRBV2	ASRGGEGQPQH
TRBV24-1	ATSDLQASQQGYNEQF
TRBV20-1	SARGTVENSPLH
TRBV7-2	ASSLVSGDTQY
TRBV6-5	ASSYPGVTGELF
TRBV6-5	ASSYSILGGEQY
TRBV28	ASTLLDRPDVD
TRBV2	ASSARTGEETQY
TRBV10-3	AISDWAADQETQY
TRBV7-9	ASSLGTLGNTEAF
TRBV12-3/TRBV12-4	AGSLGTGNTEAF
TRBV11-2	ASSRGDGGDNEQF
TRBV5-8	ASRSFDTSNEKLF